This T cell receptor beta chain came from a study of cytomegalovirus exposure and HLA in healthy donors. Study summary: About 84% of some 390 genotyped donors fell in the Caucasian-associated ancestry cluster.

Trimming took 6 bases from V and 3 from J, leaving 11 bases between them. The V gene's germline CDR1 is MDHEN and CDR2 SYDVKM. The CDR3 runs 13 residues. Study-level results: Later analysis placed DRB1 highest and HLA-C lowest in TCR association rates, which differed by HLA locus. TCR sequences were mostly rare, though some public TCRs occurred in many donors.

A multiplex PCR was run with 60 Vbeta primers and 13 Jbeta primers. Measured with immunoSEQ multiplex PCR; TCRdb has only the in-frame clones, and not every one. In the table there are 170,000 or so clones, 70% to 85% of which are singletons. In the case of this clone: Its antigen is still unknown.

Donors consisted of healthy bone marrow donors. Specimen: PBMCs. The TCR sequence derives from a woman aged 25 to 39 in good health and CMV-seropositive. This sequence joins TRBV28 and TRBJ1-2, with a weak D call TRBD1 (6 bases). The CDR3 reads CASRPGGHYGYTF. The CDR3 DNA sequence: TGTGCCAGCAGGCCGGGGGGCCACTATGGCTACACCTTC.